Presented here are 15 T cell receptor beta chains from one specimen sequenced in a study of T cell responses to AZD1222 COVID-19 vaccine. The method was immunoSEQ multiplex PCR; TCRdb's version includes in-frame clones alone and lacks a portion of them. This sample has approximately 92,000 clones, with approximately 91% found just once. The source was peripheral blood, collected on day 0 of AZD1222 vaccination. These receptors originate from an adult in good health.

The rearrangement joins TRBV7-2 to TRBJ2-7; TRBD1 is a possible D gene (6 bases). Trimming left V 8 bases short and J 2 bases short, with 16 bases between. The CDR3 spans 14 residues. Looked up from germline, CDR1 is SGHTA and CDR2 is FQGNSA. The CDR3 here is CASVTRQDPYEQYF. The CDR3 coding sequence is TGTGCCAGCGTGACCCGACAGGATCCCTACGAGCAGTACTTC.

This clone was detected only once. This chain uses TRBV7-2 with TRBJ1-5; 8 bases line up with TRBD1. From germline, CDR1 is SGHTA and CDR2 FQGNSA. With V trimmed by 5 bases and J by 3 bases, 6 bases remained unmatched. The CDR3 length is 15 residues. The CDR3 is CASSARTGINQPQHF. Here the CDR3 DNA reads TGTGCCAGCAGCGCGAGGACAGGGATCAATCAGCCCCAGCATTTT.

This clone was seen just once. J is TRBJ1-5 and V is TRBV7-8; 9 bases fit TRBD1. V lost 5 bases and J lost 5; bases outside the gene matches: 19. The CDR3 loop spans 19 amino acids. Germline V gene data show CDR1 as SGHVS and CDR2 as FQNEAQ. CDR3 loop: CASSPRGTGSYWGYQPQHF. The CDR3 DNA sequence: TGTGCCAGCAGCCCCCGAGGGACAGGGAGTTATTGGGGCTATCAGCCCCAGCATTTT.

The chain joins TRBV6-5 to TRBJ1-2, with a tentative D call TRBD1 (6 bases). In germline, CDR1 is MNHEY, CDR2 SVGAGI. V lost 5 bases and J lost 4, with 14 bases in between. This CDR3 has 14 residues. As DNA, the CDR3 is TGTGCCAGCAGTCAAAAGGGACACCTCTATGGCTACACCTTC. Amino acids: CASSQKGHLYGYTF.

The chain carries TRBV7-8 and TRBJ1-5, with 9 bases lining up with TRBD1. Losses at the gene ends were 4 bases for V and 3 bases for J; bases not matched to a gene: 7. In germline, CDR1 is SGHVS, CDR2 FQNEAQ. CDR3 length: 16 residues. Here the CDR3 DNA reads TGTGCCAGCAGCTCTGATAGGACAGGGGTCAATCAGCCCCAGCATTTT. It translates to CASSSDRTGVNQPQHF.

The chain couples TRBV9 to TRBJ1-4, with a possible D match to TRBD1 (6 bases). The CDR3 loop spans 16 amino acids. V was clipped by 4 bases and J by 5 bases, with 18 bases between them. Germline V lookup: CDR1 SGDLS, CDR2 YYNGEE. The DNA of the CDR3 is TGTGCCAGCAGCCCCCGCCGGGGGAGGGGGAATGAAAAACTGTTTTTT. This encodes CASSPRRGRGNEKLFF.

The gene calls are TRBV5-7 and TRBJ1-4; TRBD1 agrees at 7 bases. TRBV5-7 qualifies as an ORF whose function is uncertain. The CDR3 is made up of 15 amino acids. V lost 2 bases, J lost 4 bases, and 5 bases stayed unmatched. Here the CDR3 DNA reads TGTGCCAGCAGCTTTTCAGGGGGGTATAATGAAAAACTGTTTTTT. Its protein is CASSFSGGYNEKLFF.

The chain uses TRBV25-1 and TRBJ2-7; maybe TRBD1 (6 bases). Per germline, CDR1 MGHDK and CDR2 SYGVNS. This CDR3 region has 14 residues. V was pared by 1 base and J by 6 bases, with 13 bases between. CDR3: CASSESPGTSEQYF. The DNA for the CDR3 is TGTGCCAGCAGTGAATCCCCCGGGACAAGCGAGCAGTACTTC.

This chain links TRBV6-2 or TRBV6-3 with TRBJ1-5, with 8 bases identical to TRBD1. Germline CDR1 reads MNHEY; CDR2 reads SVGEGT. With 5 bases clipped from V and 3 bases from J, the junction kept 6 bases outside the gene matches. This CDR3 is built from 15 residues. The CDR3 DNA follows: TGTGCCAGCAGTCCACAGGGGGTGTCCAATCAGCCCCAGCATTTT. Translated, it gives CASSPQGVSNQPQHF.

In its sample, this clone was seen many times. The chain joins TRBV27 to TRBJ2-5, with D maybe TRBD1 (6 bases). The CDR3 is 15 residues long. Between the trimmed V and J ends, which lost 5 bases and 0 bases, there was a span of 13 bases. The germline V gene has CDR1 MNHEY and CDR2 SMNVEV (reference sequence). CDR3 DNA: TGTGCCAGCAGTCCCGGGACAAACTACCAAGAGACCCAGTACTTC. It specifies CASSPGTNYQETQYF.

J is TRBJ1-5 and V is TRBV6-5, with 9 bases matching TRBD1. The germline CDR1 and CDR2 sequences are MNHEY and SVGAGI. The CDR3 consists of 14 residues. The trim removed 6 bases at V and 5 bases at J, leaving 5 bases unmatched. Written as DNA, the CDR3 is TGTGCCAGCAGCTCACAGGGGGCAGATCAGCCCCAGCATTTT. Amino acids: CASSSQGADQPQHF.

This clone has a single count. The rearrangement uses TRBV4-3 and TRBJ2-7, with TRBD1 as a possible D gene (6 bases). The CDR3 consists of 15 residues. The V end was cut by 1 base, the J end by 7 bases, with 17 bases between. In germline, CDR1 is LGHNA, CDR2 YSLEER. For the CDR3, the DNA is TGCGCCAGCAGCCAAGCCGCACAGGGCCGCGGTGAGCAGTACTTC. It codes for CASSQAAQGRGEQYF.

The sample holds one count of this clone. The genes are TRBV9 and TRBJ1-4; TRBD1 matches at 8 bases. The V segment lost 4 bases and the J segment 0 bases; nucleotides outside the gene matches: 8. CDR3 size: 17 residues. Germline CDR1 SGDLS, CDR2 YYNGEE. CDR3 sequence: CASSFNRGDTTNEKLFF. The CDR3 bases are TGTGCCAGCAGCTTTAACAGGGGGGATACAACTAATGAAAAACTGTTTTTT.

The chain couples TRBV30 to TRBJ2-7; D remains ambiguous. The CDR3 totals 12 residues. The V gene's germline CDR1 is GTSNPN and CDR2 SVGIG (reference sequence). V was clipped by 2 bases and J by 5 bases, with 10 bases between them. The CDR3 is CAWSFLGDEQYF. CDR3 coding DNA: TGTGCCTGGAGTTTCCTTGGCGACGAGCAGTACTTC.

The chain is built from TRBV7-2 and TRBJ1-1, with 8 bases matching TRBD1. CDR1 and CDR2 from the germline V gene are SGHTA and FQGNSA. V was pared by 4 bases and J by 11 bases, with 9 bases of the junction left unmatched. The CDR3 has 13 residues. The CDR3 reads CASSSRGQGEAFF. The CDR3 nucleotides read TGTGCCAGCAGCTCCCGCGGACAGGGTGAGGCTTTCTTT.